This entry features one T cell receptor beta chain sequence. Per the original data handling: Amplification of reference gene primers provided the estimated nucleated cell counts. Sequenced by immunoSEQ multiplex PCR; TCRdb stores in-frame clones only, minus some. V, J and clone size reflect that table, while D and trimming were determined from the DNA. The table shows roughly 290,000 clones, with 70% to 90% occurring only once. This record comes from a study of blood T cell repertoires in COVID-19. Clinical histories supplied by participants themselves formed the basis of cohort assignment. Donors of Cohort 3 who recovered were those that had two negative PCRs, clearance, or symptom resolution. The CDR3 contains 15 residues. Between the trimmed V and J ends, which lost 3 bases and 0 bases, there was a span of 9 bases. Germline CDR1 is SGHAT and CDR2 is FQNNGV.

The sample taken for sequencing was PBMCs or T cells enriched from blood (not recorded which). The receptor comes from a man aged 25-45 years who had recovered from COVID-19. The V gene is TRBV11-2, the J gene TRBJ1-3; D is ambiguous. CDR3 nucleotide sequence: TGTGCCAGCAGCTTTAGAGCAAACTCTGGAAACACCATATATTTT. It codes for CASSFRANSGNTIYF. Using reference TRBV11-2 and TRBJ1-3 for the parts outside the CDR3, the full variable domain is EAGVAQSPRYKIIEKRQSVAFWCNPISGHATLYWYQQILGQGPKLLIQFQNNGVVDDSQLPKDRFSAERLKGVDSTLKIQPAKLEDSAVYLCASSFRANSGNTIYFGEGSWLTVV.